These 17 T cell receptor beta chains share one sample of origin, sequenced in a study of breast tumors, draining lymph nodes, adjacent tissues. TCRdb analysed the multiplex PCR reads with MiXCR anew, one entry per CDR3 protein. The sample includes over 130,000 distinct CDR3 sequences, 30% to 35% seen only once; the top ten take about 2.5%. The lymph nodes were axillary draining lymph nodes from breast cancer patients. Sequences were obtained from axillary lymph node tissue. Receptor source: a female donor with breast cancer. Some clones in this sample may be carry-over from other donors' samples.

This clonotype was detected ten times or more. This chain links TRBV13 with TRBJ2-5; possible D gene TRBD1, 6 bases. Germline values: CDR1 PRHDT, CDR2 FYEKMQ (reference sequence). The V end lost 4 bases, the J end lost 2 bases, and 14 bases lay between the germline ends. The CDR3 extends over 15 amino acids. The CDR3 region has the DNA TGTGCCAGCAGCTCCGCCCGGACAGATCAAGAGACCCAGTACTTC. Translated: CASSSARTDQETQYF.

Many counts were recorded for this clonotype. V is TRBV7-9 and J is TRBJ2-5; the match to TRBD2 covers 9 bases. Germline CDR1 and CDR2: SEHNR and FQNEAQ (reference sequence). The CDR3 has 16 amino acids. V shed 5 bases, J shed 4 bases, and the junction held 11 bases outside the gene matches. The CDR3 bases are TGTGCCAGCAGCAAAAGCAGCCCTAGCGGGGCAGAGACCCAGTACTTC. It specifies CASSKSSPSGAETQYF. The full variable domain, in which reference TRBV7-9 and TRBJ2-5 provide the parts outside the CDR3, is DTGVSQNPRHKITKRGQNVTFRCDPISEHNRLYWYRQTLGQGPEFLTYFQNEAQLEKSRLLSDRFSAERPKGSFSTLEIQRTEQGDSAMYLCASSKSSPSGAETQYFGPGTRLLVL.

The chain is built from TRBV11-2 and TRBJ1-2; the match to TRBD1 covers 9 bases. The ends lost 0 bases at V and 1 base at J; junction bases unmatched: 3. The germline CDR1 and CDR2 sequences are SGHAT and FQNNGV. This CDR3 is 16 amino acids long. DNA of the CDR3: TGTGCCAGCAGCTTAGATTGGACAGGGGATAACTATGGCTACACCTTC. Protein: CASSLDWTGDNYGYTF. Variable domain in full (rest from reference TRBV11-2 and TRBJ1-2): EAGVAQSPRYKIIEKRQSVAFWCNPISGHATLYWYQQILGQGPKLLIQFQNNGVVDDSQLPKDRFSAERLKGVDSTLKIQPAKLEDSAVYLCASSLDWTGDNYGYTFGSGTRLTVV.

This clonotype showed up many times. The rearrangement uses TRBV19 and TRBJ1-5; D gene unclear. This CDR3 has 14 amino acids. Germline assignment: CDR1 LNHDA and CDR2 SQIVND (reference sequence). Trimming shortened V by 4 bases and J by 1 base, and 8 bases separated the two germline ends. CDR3 in amino acids: CASSRHISNQPQHF. In nucleotides, the CDR3 is TGTGCCAGTAGTAGGCATATAAGCAATCAGCCCCAGCATTTT.

This clonotype was observed a handful of times. V usage is TRBV28 and J usage is TRBJ2-3; TRBD2 matches 7 bases. Germline lookup yields CDR1 MDHEN and CDR2 SYDVKM. The junction had 4 bases not matched to a gene; V was cut back by 3 bases and J by 1 base. The CDR3 covers 15 residues. The CDR3: CASSLGGFGTDTQYF. The CDR3 coding sequence is TGTGCCAGCAGTTTGGGGGGGTTTGGCACAGATACGCAGTATTTT.

This clonotype occurred once. This chain links TRBV20-1 with TRBJ2-2, with unresolved D. Germline CDR1 is DFQATT and CDR2 is SNEGSKA (reference sequence). This CDR3 comprises 16 residues. V was cut by 2 bases and J by 2 bases, with 15 bases left in between. The DNA of the CDR3 is TGCAGTGCTAGACCTAGGGTAGCTGGAAACACCGGGGAGCTGTTTTTT. Translated: CSARPRVAGNTGELFF.

Many counts were recorded for this clonotype. The chain uses TRBV12-3 or TRBV12-4 and TRBJ2-7, with 7 bases identical to TRBD1. V gave up 6 bases and J gave up 3 bases; unmatched junction bases: 8. This CDR3 contains 14 residues. The CDR3 region has the DNA TGTGCCAGCAGACGAGGGGGCGCGGGCTACGAGCAGTACTTC. It is translated as CASRRGGAGYEQYF.

This clonotype was observed a handful of times. The rearrangement joins TRBV2 to TRBJ2-7; 11 positions match TRBD1. The junction had 4 bases not matched to a gene; V was cut back by 6 bases and J by 3 bases. Germline V CDR1 and CDR2: SNHLY, FYNNEI. The CDR3 is 14 amino acids. The CDR3 loop is CASRGGTGGYEQYF. In nucleotides, the CDR3 is TGTGCCAGCAGGGGGGGGACAGGGGGCTACGAGCAGTACTTC.

In its sample, this clonotype was seen many times. The CDR3 end shows no conserved phenylalanine or tryptophan, and so a read error is likely. V gene TRBV9 combines with J gene TRBJ1-2, with 9 bases fitting TRBD1. V shed 5 bases and J 5 bases; nucleotides not matched to a gene: 16. CDR3 length equals 17 residues. Germline lookup yields CDR1 SGDLS and CDR2 YYNGEE. This CDR3 reads CASRAGTGRAGGYGYTL. Here the CDR3 DNA reads TGTGCCAGCAGAGCCGGGACAGGGCGCGCCGGTGGGTATGGCTACACCCTC.

At least ten counts were recorded for this clonotype. The rearrangement uses TRBV28 and TRBJ2-7; D remains ambiguous. The CDR3 sequence is 13 residues long. V was trimmed by 7 bases and J by 2 bases, leaving 12 bases between them. CDR1 is MDHEN, CDR2 SYDVKM, per germline. This chain's CDR3 is CASTRFGAYEQYF. In DNA form, the CDR3 reads TGTGCCAGCACCCGATTCGGAGCCTACGAGCAGTACTTC.

This clonotype was seen ten or more times. The J gene is TRBJ2-6, the V gene TRBV5-1; TRBD1 or TRBD2 may be the D gene (5 bases each). V lost 0 bases, J lost 7 bases, and 8 bases lay in between. The CDR3 covers 14 residues. Germline V CDR1 and CDR2: SGHRS, YFSETQ. CDR3 sequence reads: CASSLGGSANVLTF. In DNA, the CDR3 is TGCGCCAGCAGCTTGGGGGGGAGTGCCAACGTCCTGACTTTC.

This clonotype has ten or more counts. The rearrangement joins TRBV12-3 or TRBV12-4 to TRBJ2-3; maybe TRBD2 (7 bases). V was shortened by 4 bases and J by 1 base, with 21 bases between the two germline ends. The CDR3 consists of 18 residues. CDR3 sequence reads: CASSSAGAVWSGTDTQYF. CDR3 nucleotide sequence: TGTGCCAGCAGTTCCGCGGGGGCGGTTTGGTCTGGCACAGATACGCAGTATTTT.

This clonotype was observed a handful of times. This could be a read error, since a much larger clone is one nucleotide away. This chain joins TRBV12-3 or TRBV12-4 and TRBJ1-2; D is unresolved. This CDR3 comprises 12 residues. This CDR3 is CASSLRRYGHTF. The CDR3 nucleotides are TGTGCCAGCAGTTTAAGGCGCTATGGCCACACCTTC.

This clonotype was observed many times. The chain employs TRBV5-6 and TRBJ1-2; D is unclear. Trimming removed 4 bases from V and 0 bases from J, with 7 bases in between. The CDR3 sequence is 13 residues long. Germline CDR1 is SGHDT and CDR2 is YYEEEE. CDR3 bases: TGTGCCAGCAGCCCAGCAACTAACTATGGCTACACCTTC. Amino acid sequence: CASSPATNYGYTF.

Ten or more counts support this clonotype. This chain links TRBV5-1 with TRBJ1-6; TRBD1 matches at 10 bases. The CDR3 spans 17 residues. The V segment lost 1 base and the J segment 7 bases; nucleotides outside the gene matches: 8. Germline lookup yields CDR1 SGHRS and CDR2 YFSETQ. As DNA, the CDR3 is TGCGCCAGCAGCTTGAGATTCGGACAGGGGGGAAATTCACCCCTCCACTTT. This encodes CASSLRFGQGGNSPLHF.

This chain links TRBV7-6 with TRBJ2-3; 10 bases match TRBD2. The germline gives CDR1 SGHVS, CDR2 FNYEAQ. V gave up 1 base and J gave up 1 base; unmatched junction bases: 2. CDR3 size: 16 residues. The CDR3 protein is CASSLGTSGRTDTQYF. The CDR3 DNA sequence: TGTGCCAGCAGCTTAGGGACTAGCGGCCGCACAGATACGCAGTATTTT.

This clonotype occurred many times. J is TRBJ1-2 and V is TRBV2; no reliable D call. This CDR3 contains 13 residues. CDR1 and CDR2 from the germline V gene are SNHLY and FYNNEI. V was trimmed by 4 bases and J by 4 bases, leaving 10 bases between them. Written as DNA, the CDR3 is TGTGCCAGCAGTGTTGGGCAGAGCTATGGCTACACCTTC. This sequence encodes CASSVGQSYGYTF.